A selection of T cell receptor beta chains follows, all from one sample in a study of blood T cell repertoires in COVID-19. TCRdb's table, derived via immunoSEQ multiplex PCR, lists solely in-frame clones and lacks some. The repertoire holds 70,000 to 75,000 clones, with more than 75% as singletons. The sequenced material came from peripheral blood. The receptors were gathered from a human donor in a cohort sampled during active COVID-19. The CDR3 runs from the conserved cysteine through the conserved F or W. The D gene is left open where the match is weak. Clone size is shown for a subset of rows, as once, few, many or a class of expanded clone.

j_call: TRBJ2-1; clone_size: once; cdr3_length: 17; d_call: .; v_call: TRBV5-1; cdr3_nt: TGCGCCAGCAGAGCAGGGAACCGCTTGGGCTCCTACAATGAGCAGTTCTTC; cdr3_aa: CASRAGNRLGSYNEQFF
j_call: TRBJ2-5; clone_size: .; cdr3_length: 13; d_call: .; v_call: TRBV30; cdr3_nt: TGTGCCTGGAGTGCAGGGGAATGGGAGACCCAGTACTTC; cdr3_aa: CAWSAGEWETQYF
j_call: TRBJ2-7; clone_size: .; cdr3_length: 13; d_call: TRBD2; v_call: TRBV12-3/TRBV12-4; cdr3_nt: TGTGCCAGCAGGCTAGCGGGGGTCTACGAGCAGTACTTC; cdr3_aa: CASRLAGVYEQYF
j_call: TRBJ1-1; clone_size: .; cdr3_length: 14; d_call: TRBD1; v_call: TRBV11-2; cdr3_nt: TGTGCCAGCAGAACAGGGGGGACCCATGGGCAAGCTTTCTTT; cdr3_aa: CASRTGGTHGQAFF
j_call: TRBJ2-1; clone_size: .; cdr3_length: 16; d_call: TRBD2; v_call: TRBV3-1/TRBV3-2; cdr3_nt: TGTGCCAGCAGCCAAGATGCGGGGACTACCTACAATGAGCAGTTCTTC; cdr3_aa: CASSQDAGTTYNEQFF
j_call: TRBJ2-1; clone_size: .; cdr3_length: 15; d_call: .; v_call: TRBV19; cdr3_nt: TGTGCCAGTACCGGGGGCCTAGCGGACTACAATGAGCAGTTCTTC; cdr3_aa: CASTGGLADYNEQFF
j_call: TRBJ2-1; clone_size: once; cdr3_length: 18; d_call: TRBD1; v_call: TRBV4-3; cdr3_nt: TGCGCCAGCAGCCCACAGTGGACAGGGGGCACGAATTTAGATGAGCAGTTCTTC; cdr3_aa: CASSPQWTGGTNLDEQFF
j_call: TRBJ1-1; clone_size: few; cdr3_length: 15; d_call: .; v_call: TRBV5-4; cdr3_nt: TGTGCCAGCAGCTTGCCGTTGGGGGCTGTCACTGAAGCTTTCTTT; cdr3_aa: CASSLPLGAVTEAFF
j_call: TRBJ1-5; clone_size: .; cdr3_length: 16; d_call: .; v_call: TRBV19; cdr3_nt: TGTGCCAGTAGTATAGATGGGCCGGACAACGGTCAGCCCCAGCATTTT; cdr3_aa: CASSIDGPDNGQPQHF
j_call: TRBJ2-1; clone_size: .; cdr3_length: 16; d_call: .; v_call: TRBV7-8; cdr3_nt: TGTGCCAGCAGCCGCCCGACACAACACTCCTACAATGAGCAGTTCTTC; cdr3_aa: CASSRPTQHSYNEQFF
j_call: TRBJ2-7; clone_size: .; cdr3_length: 16; d_call: TRBD2; v_call: TRBV4-2; cdr3_nt: TGTGCCAGCAGCCAAGATTTGACTAGCGGGAGGTACGAGCAGTACTTC; cdr3_aa: CASSQDLTSGRYEQYF
j_call: TRBJ1-4; clone_size: once; cdr3_length: 15; d_call: .; v_call: TRBV15; cdr3_nt: TGTGCCACCAGCAGCGGGCAGAGGGGAGGTGAAAAACTGTTTTTT; cdr3_aa: CATSSGQRGGEKLFF
j_call: TRBJ2-7; clone_size: .; cdr3_length: 15; d_call: TRBD1; v_call: TRBV7-2; cdr3_nt: TGTGCCAGCAGCGGGGACAGGACCAGCTCCTACGAGCAGTACTTC; cdr3_aa: CASSGDRTSSYEQYF
j_call: TRBJ2-2; clone_size: .; cdr3_length: 14; d_call: .; v_call: TRBV5-1; cdr3_nt: TGCGCCAGCTCCCCCAGGGGGGCGACCGGGGAGCTGTTTTTT; cdr3_aa: CASSPRGATGELFF
j_call: TRBJ2-1; clone_size: .; cdr3_length: 14; d_call: TRBD1; v_call: TRBV29-1; cdr3_nt: TGCAGCGGTGAGAGGACAGGGGGGGCAAGTGAGCAGTTCTTC; cdr3_aa: CSGERTGGASEQFF
j_call: TRBJ2-7; clone_size: once; cdr3_length: 14; d_call: .; v_call: TRBV7-2; cdr3_nt: TGTGCCAGCAGCTTAGGGCCCTTATACTACGAGCAGTACTTC; cdr3_aa: CASSLGPLYYEQYF